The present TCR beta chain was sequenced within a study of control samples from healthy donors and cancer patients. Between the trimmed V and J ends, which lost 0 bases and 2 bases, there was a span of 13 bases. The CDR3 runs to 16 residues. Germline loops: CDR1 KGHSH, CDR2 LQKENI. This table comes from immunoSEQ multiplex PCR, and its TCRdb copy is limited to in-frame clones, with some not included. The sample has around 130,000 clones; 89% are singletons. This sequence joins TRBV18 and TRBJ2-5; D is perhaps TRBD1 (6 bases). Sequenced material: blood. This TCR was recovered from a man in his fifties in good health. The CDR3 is CASSPPNAQGQETQYF. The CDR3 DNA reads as TGTGCCAGCTCACCACCAAATGCACAGGGACAAGAGACCCAGTACTTC.